The rows below give T cell receptor beta chains drawn from one sample of a study of beta chain features in type 1 diabetes. The repertoire was sequenced with immunoSEQ multiplex PCR; TCRdb's copy has only in-frame clones and lacks some. Among about 300,000 clones listed, roughly 12% were seen once. The specimen sequenced was naive CD4+ T cells from blood. These receptors all come from a woman aged 18-29 years with type 1 diabetes. CDR3s include the opening cysteine and the closing phenylalanine or tryptophan. Fields, in order: J gene, V gene, clone size, D gene, CDR3 protein, CDR3 DNA. The D gene is left open where the match is weak. Some rows mark clone size as missing; the rest say once, few, many or name a class of expanded clone.

TRBJ2-5 | TRBV27 | few | - | CASSPFLDSDRQETQYF | TGTGCCAGCAGTCCCTTCCTGGATTCGGACAGACAAGAGACCCAGTACTTC
TRBJ2-1 | TRBV6-6 | once | - | CASSPTYNEQFF | TGTGCCAGCAGCCCTACTTACAATGAGCAGTTCTTC
TRBJ2-1 | TRBV18 | - | TRBD2 | CASSQSLAGGQNNEQFF | TGTGCCAGCTCACAGTCACTAGCGGGAGGGCAAAACAATGAGCAGTTCTTC
TRBJ1-1 | TRBV7-2 | few | - | CASSRDRNTEAFF | TGTGCCAGCAGCCGCGACAGGAACACTGAAGCTTTCTTT
TRBJ2-5 | TRBV19 | - | - | CASSPGTGEQTQYF | TGTGCCAGTAGTCCAGGGACGGGGGAACAGACCCAGTACTTC
TRBJ1-5 | TRBV4-1 | few | TRBD1 | CASSAGTGSNQPQHF | TGCGCCAGCAGCGCCGGGACAGGGAGCAATCAGCCCCAGCATTTT
TRBJ2-1 | TRBV18 | - | - | CASSPVGVEDNEQFF | TGTGCCAGCTCACCTGTGGGAGTCGAGGACAATGAGCAGTTCTTC
TRBJ1-5 | TRBV11-2 | - | TRBD1 | CASSPGQRNQPQHF | TGTGCCAGCAGCCCGGGACAGCGCAATCAGCCCCAGCATTTT
TRBJ2-6 | TRBV19 | once | - | CASSMIGSGANVLTF | TGTGCCAGTAGCATGATCGGTTCTGGGGCCAACGTCCTGACTTTC
TRBJ2-1 | TRBV5-1 | few | TRBD1 | CASSLGTGGSNEQFF | TGCGCCAGCAGCTTGGGGACAGGGGGCTCAAATGAGCAGTTCTTC
TRBJ2-3 | TRBV18 | - | - | CASSPHDLAHTDTQYF | TGTGCCAGCTCCCCACACGACCTAGCCCATACAGATACGCAGTATTTT
TRBJ1-3 | TRBV18 | - | - | CASSRGLGNTIYF | TGTGCCAGCTCACGGGGCCTAGGAAACACCATATATTTT
TRBJ2-2 | TRBV27 | - | - | CASRMAANTGELFF | TGTGCCAGCAGAATGGCGGCGAACACCGGGGAGCTGTTTTTT
TRBJ1-2 | TRBV6-5 | - | - | CASQGNYGYTF | TGTGCCAGCCAGGGCAACTATGGCTACACCTTC
TRBJ2-7 | TRBV7-9 | few | - | CALLMAGGPYEQYF | TGTGCCTTATTAATGGCCGGAGGACCCTACGAGCAGTACTTC
TRBJ2-1 | TRBV28 | few | - | CASSLVGSYNEQFF | TGTGCCAGCAGTTTGGTCGGGTCCTACAATGAGCAGTTCTTC
TRBJ2-1 | TRBV28 | - | - | CASKENNEQFF | TGTGCCAGCAAGGAGAACAATGAGCAGTTCTTC
TRBJ2-5 | TRBV5-1 | few | TRBD2 | CASSSSGTETQYF | TGCGCCAGCAGCTCAAGCGGGACGGAGACCCAGTACTTC
TRBJ1-5 | TRBV9 | - | - | CASSVEDGVNQPQHF | TGTGCCAGCAGCGTAGAAGACGGGGTTAATCAGCCCCAGCATTTT
TRBJ2-1 | TRBV4-3 | - | - | CASSQDPDSYYNEQFF | TGCGCCAGCAGCCAAGATCCGGACAGCTACTACAATGAGCAGTTCTTC
TRBJ2-1 | TRBV11-3 | - | TRBD2 | CASSHPRLAAIYNEQFF | TGTGCCAGCAGCCACCCTCGACTAGCGGCCATATACAATGAGCAGTTCTTC
TRBJ1-2 | TRBV4-3 | few | - | CASSQGQGYGYTF | TGCGCCAGCAGCCAAGGGCAGGGCTATGGCTACACCTTC
TRBJ2-1 | TRBV12-5 | few | TRBD2 | CASGQRLAGDEQFF | TGTGCTAGTGGTCAACGACTAGCTGGCGATGAGCAGTTCTTC
TRBJ2-1 | TRBV10-2 | few | - | CASSESWPQYNEQFF | TGCGCCAGCAGTGAGTCGTGGCCGCAGTACAATGAGCAGTTCTTC
TRBJ2-1 | TRBV20-1 | few | - | CSATGNEQFF | TGCAGTGCTACAGGCAATGAGCAGTTCTTC
TRBJ1-1 | TRBV5-1 | - | TRBD1 | CASSRTGSQNGEAFF | TGCGCCAGCAGCCGGACAGGGTCACAGAATGGTGAAGCTTTCTTT
TRBJ1-2 | TRBV7-2 | - | - | CASSLGGTGGGYTF | TGTGCCAGCAGCTTAGGGGGGACCGGGGGTGGCTACACCTTC
TRBJ2-3 | TRBV7-2 | - | TRBD2 | CASSLGWSGSRTDTQYF | TGTGCCAGCAGCTTAGGATGGAGCGGGAGCAGAACAGATACGCAGTATTTT
TRBJ2-2 | TRBV7-3 | few | TRBD1 | CASSLDRAGGELFF | TGTGCCAGCAGCTTGGACAGGGCGGGCGGGGAGCTGTTTTTT
TRBJ1-2 | TRBV7-2 | - | - | CASSWTFGDYGYTF | TGTGCCAGCAGCTGGACCTTCGGGGACTATGGCTACACCTTC
TRBJ2-1 | TRBV7-9 | - | - | CASSPGPNEQFF | TGTGCCAGCAGCCCTGGCCCCAATGAGCAGTTCTTC
TRBJ1-1 | TRBV19 | - | TRBD1 | CASGGGSRSYTEAFF | TGTGCCAGTGGAGGGGGCTCTCGGTCATACACTGAAGCTTTCTTT
TRBJ2-3 | TRBV11-2 | - | - | CASAKGSDTQYF | TGTGCCAGCGCTAAGGGGTCAGATACGCAGTATTTT
TRBJ2-2 | TRBV7-9 | few | - | CASKMAAANTGELFF | TGTGCCAGCAAGATGGCAGCGGCGAACACCGGGGAGCTGTTTTTT
TRBJ2-7 | TRBV10-3 | few | TRBD1 | CATGQGPEQYF | TGTGCCACCGGACAGGGACCCGAGCAGTACTTC
TRBJ1-2 | TRBV11-2 | - | TRBD1 | CASSLGTGDYGYTF | TGTGCCAGCAGCTTAGGGACAGGGGACTATGGCTACACCTTC